Detailed here is one T cell receptor (beta chain). The clone's antigen remains unknown. This may stem from a read error, because a much larger clone lies one nucleotide away. Preparation of the library involved RACE. The listed sequencing device is NextSeq 500. During library preparation, unique molecular identifiers were attached to individual cDNA molecules so that TCRs could be counted in a quantitative, reproducible way. Each blood RNA sample was used to sequence both TCR alpha and TCR beta chains. Under the source paper's analysis protocol: Samples had a median of around 92,000 TCRs, with a range from about 20,000 to 690,600. V, J and CDR3 annotation of the TCR reads was performed with the Decombinator software suite. For the PS versus PT1 abundance plots, all samples were subsampled to the same number of TCRs (28,000). TCRs were defined as expanded if absent before sensitization and observed at least eight times at the 2-week time point. The public sequencing data were trimmed at Q25 with fastp and processed into clonotypes with MiXCR by TCRdb, which kept only in-frame beta chains. Here each entry gathers all rows of one CDR3 protein and keeps the most common genes and DNA. What appears here as the V and J calls and clone size reflects TCRdb's work, not the paper's. Within this sample are tens of thousands of distinct CDR3 sequences, with 7.6% of them counted one time only. 1.3% of the sample is taken by the ten largest.

These data belong to a study of human T cells and chemical hapten exposure (dated by TCRdb to 2020 to 2023). General notes on the study: For sensitization, 2% DPC in acetone was applied to a roughly 2 cm by roughly 2 cm area of upper inner arm skin. Weekly therapeutic DPC doses were additionally applied to the scalp of patients throughout the roughly 24-week study period. Patch testing was done on the upper back using Finn chambers containing 0.01% DPC, and results were scored after 6 days according to International Contact Dermatitis Research Group standards. Alopecia areata with under or over 50% scalp involvement, alopecia totalis and alopecia universalis were represented in the patient cohort, which was mostly female. Libraries were pooled for sequencing, and per-sample TCR yields varied mainly because of small differences in library volumes within the pool. This study followed changes in the peripheral blood TCR repertoire in vivo during primary and secondary sensitization of alopecia patients to the hapten diphenylcyclopropenone (DPC). Blood samples were taken from patients before sensitization (week 0) and then at 2, 6 and about 24 weeks after DPC sensitization. Twenty-nine alopecia patients provided blood for TCR sequencing at one to four time points (pre-sensitization, 2, 6 and 24 weeks). Results and caveats for the whole study, not just this receptor: DPC sensitization did not change the number of TCRs with a frequency above 1 in 1000, and there was no evidence of changes in global repertoire structure. All patients had alopecia, a presumed autoimmune disease, so their immune response might differ from that of healthy individuals. Patch test score correlated positively with the number of PT1 expanded TCRs, reaching significance at thresholds 8, 16 and 32 but not at 4. Repeated subsampling changed both the strength of the expansion versus patch-test correlation and the threshold at which that correlation became significant. Compared with pre-sensitization or healthy control sets, expanded TCRs formed significantly more large CDR3 similarity clusters, which is consistent with antigen-driven responses.

The sample's time point label, in plain terms: pre-sensitization, week 0. Reading the label with the study, this specimen's treatment or condition is: therapeutic diphenylcyclopropenone sensitization with weekly scalp DPC. At every patch-test visit, the blood draw took place before the patch test was put on. Patients were eligible if aged 18 to 70, diagnosed with alopecia and judged suitable for DPC therapy, and pregnant patients were excluded. Total RNA was extracted from unfractionated whole blood that had been collected in Tempus Blood RNA tubes. The sample was whole blood, taken in connection with sensitization to the hapten diphenylcyclopropenone (DPC). This TCR was recovered from a woman in her 50s with alopecia areata. Some clones in this sample may be carry-over from other donors' samples.

The sequenced DNA is TGTGCCAGCAGCCGGGGGACGGACGGAACCTACGAGCAGAACTTC. It translates as CASSRGTDGTYEQNF. Recombination connected TRBV7-3 to TRBJ2-7; the D gene is perhaps TRBD2, from 6 matching bases. Spanning cysteine to phenylalanine, the CDR3 consists of 15 amino acids. Only the CDR3 portion is preserved as DNA: 45 bases, with reading frame beginning at the first base. The germline V gene yields SGHTA for CDR1 and FQGTGA for CDR2.